These T cell receptor beta chains were read from a single sample in a study of T cell responses to AZD1222 COVID-19 vaccine. Only in-frame clones appear in the TCRdb table, and some are missing; sequencing was by immunoSEQ multiplex PCR. Altogether 110,000 to 150,000 clones are present, roughly 92% being singletons, with the ten largest covering 5% to 5.5%. The sample was peripheral blood, taken on day 0 of AZD1222 vaccination. Receptor source: an adult in good health. The CDR3 runs from the conserved cysteine through the conserved F or W. The order of the fields is J gene, clone size, V gene, D gene, CDR3 DNA, CDR3 protein. A D gene is named only where the DNA matches it firmly. Not every row has a clone size; where given, it reads once, few, many or a size class.

TRBJ2-7 - TRBV7-2 TRBD1 TGTGCCAGCAGCATAGGACAGGGGTTGGACGAGCAGTACTTC CASSIGQGLDEQYF
TRBJ2-2 - TRBV7-9 TRBD1 TGTGCCAGCAGCTCCGGACAGGGAAGGACCGGGGAGCTGTTTTTT CASSSGQGRTGELFF
TRBJ2-1 - TRBV5-4 TRBD2 TGTGCCAGCAGCGTGACTAGCGGGAGATCGAATGAGCAGTTCTTC CASSVTSGRSNEQFF
TRBJ2-1 once TRBV6-5 TRBD2 TGTGCCAGCAGTTCCGGGGGGAGGGCCTACAATGAGCAGTTCTTC CASSSGGRAYNEQFF
TRBJ1-4 - TRBV10-3 TRBD1 TGTGCCATCAGCGGGACAGGGGATGCAACTAATGAAAAACTGTTTTTT CAISGTGDATNEKLFF
TRBJ2-1 - TRBV19 TRBD2 TGTGCCAGTAGAGCAGGGACTAGCGGACTTAAGCAGTTCTTC CASRAGTSGLKQFF
TRBJ1-2 - TRBV28 - TGTGCCAGCAGTTTACGGCAGAGGGACTATGGCTACACCTTC CASSLRQRDYGYTF
TRBJ2-7 - TRBV2 TRBD1 TGTGCCAGCAGTCGGGACAGGGTCTACGAGCAGTACTTC CASSRDRVYEQYF
TRBJ1-1 - TRBV27 - TGTGCCAGCAGTTTAATCGGACTCTCGAACACTGAAGCTTTCTTT CASSLIGLSNTEAFF
TRBJ1-1 - TRBV28 - TGTGCCAGCGTTTGGACCGCAGGGCGGACTGAAGCTTTCTTT CASVWTAGRTEAFF
TRBJ1-1 - TRBV12-5 - TGTGCTAGTGGTTCTGGAGGGGGTGAAGCTTTCTTT CASGSGGGEAFF
TRBJ1-2 - TRBV4-1 - TGCGCCAGCAGCCAACCCTCACGGGGAAACTATGGCTACACCTTC CASSQPSRGNYGYTF
TRBJ2-7 - TRBV4-1 TRBD1 TGCGCCAGCAGCTTCCGGGACAGGGCTTACGAGCAGTACTTC CASSFRDRAYEQYF
TRBJ2-6 - TRBV18 - TGTGCCAGCTCACCCCGGGGCTCCTCTGGGGCCAACGTCCTGACTTTC CASSPRGSSGANVLTF
TRBJ2-7 - TRBV30 - TGTGCCTGGAGTGTAAGTAACACCTTGGGCGAGCAGTACTTC CAWSVSNTLGEQYF
TRBJ2-3 - TRBV3-1/TRBV3-2 TRBD2 TGTGCCAGCAGCCAAGATCGGCTAGCGGGGTTCACAGATACGCAGTATTTT CASSQDRLAGFTDTQYF
TRBJ1-1 - TRBV21-1 - TGTGCCAGCAGCAAACTGGGCCGCCCCGCGAACACTGAAGCTTTCTTT CASSKLGRPANTEAFF
TRBJ1-1 - TRBV11-3 - TGTGCCAGCAGCCCCGATGAGAGCACTGAAGCTTTCTTT CASSPDESTEAFF
TRBJ2-7 - TRBV7-9 TRBD1 TGTGCCAGCAGCTCAGGGGGGACAGGGTACGAGCAGTACTTC CASSSGGTGYEQYF
TRBJ2-2 - TRBV5-1 - TGCGCCAGCAGCTTAGGGCCTTGGAACACCGGGGAGCTGTTTTTT CASSLGPWNTGELFF
TRBJ1-5 - TRBV2 - TGTGCCAGCTGGCGGAGGGCGGTTCAGCCCCAGCATTTT CASWRRAVQPQHF
TRBJ2-7 - TRBV6-5 TRBD2 TGTGCCAGCAGGCGTAGCGGGAGTCAGAACGAGCAGTACTTC CASRRSGSQNEQYF
TRBJ1-2 - TRBV28 TRBD1 TGTGCCAGCAGTTTGAAGTGGGACAGGTGGGACGGCTACACCTTC CASSLKWDRWDGYTF
TRBJ2-5 - TRBV6-5 TRBD1 TGTGCCAGCAACGGGGAGACAGGGGGCGGAGAGACCCAGTACTTC CASNGETGGGETQYF